The rows below give T cell receptor beta chains drawn from one sample of a study of chronic HIV infection and antiretroviral therapy. Using its own MiXCR run on the 5' RACE reads, TCRdb lists one record per CDR3 protein. Altogether around 30,000 distinct CDR3 sequences are present, over 7% being singletons, with the ten largest covering about 2.4%. Sequenced sample: peripheral blood. All receptors come from an adult who had HIV and had not received antiretroviral therapy, or was an uninfected healthy control (not recorded which). The CDR3 runs from the conserved cysteine through the conserved F or W. The D gene is left open where the match is weak. Clone size appears in some rows only: once, few, many, or a class for an expanded clone.

CDR3nt | CDR3aa | v_gene | abundance | j_gene | d_gene
TGTGCCATCAGTGTCCTGGGACAGGGTCCCTCTGGAAACACCATATATTTT | CAISVLGQGPSGNTIYF | TRBV10-3 | few | TRBJ1-3 | TRBD1
TGTGCCAGCAGTCTATCCTTGGGGGCCACCTACAATGAGCAGTTCTTC | CASSLSLGATYNEQFF | TRBV28 | many | TRBJ2-1 | .
TGCGCCAGCAGCCAAGATATCGGGTCCACTATTAATTCACCCCTCCACTTT | CASSQDIGSTINSPLHF | TRBV4-3 | . | TRBJ1-6 | .
TGTGCCATCAGCCAGACAGGGAATGAGCAGTACTTC | CAISQTGNEQYF | TRBV10-3 | many | TRBJ2-7 | TRBD1
TGTGCCAGCAGTCGATCTCCGGACAGGGGGAACACTGAAGCTTTCTTT | CASSRSPDRGNTEAFF | TRBV2 | many | TRBJ1-1 | TRBD1
TGTGCCAGCAGTTCGACTAGCGGGGCCTACAATGAGCAGTTCTTC | CASSSTSGAYNEQFF | TRBV2 | many | TRBJ2-1 | TRBD2
TGTGCCAGCAGCCTAACGGACAGGGGGAATACTGAAGCTTTCTTT | CASSLTDRGNTEAFF | TRBV4-2 | . | TRBJ1-1 | TRBD1
TGCAGTGCTGAGGCGGTAGGCTACGAGCAGTACTTC | CSAEAVGYEQYF | TRBV20-1 | many | TRBJ2-7 | .
TGTGCCAGCAGCTTAGCGGTACAGGTTGGAGCTTTCTTT | CASSLAVQVGAFF | TRBV11-2 | . | TRBJ1-1 | .
TGCAGTGCTAGAGACCGAGTGGGGTTCACCGGGGAGCTGTTTTTT | CSARDRVGFTGELFF | TRBV20-1 | few | TRBJ2-2 | .
TGTGCCAGCAGTGGCGTCTCGCAAGAGACCCAGTACTTC | CASSGVSQETQYF | TRBV2 | many | TRBJ2-5 | .
TGTGCCAGCAGCTCGGACAGGGACTATGGCTACACCTTC | CASSSDRDYGYTF | TRBV7-9 | many | TRBJ1-2 | TRBD1
TGTGCCACCAGCAGAGTGGGACTAGCGATCGAGCAGTACTTC | CATSRVGLAIEQYF | TRBV15 | few | TRBJ2-7 | TRBD2
TGTGCCAGCAGCCAAGGTTTGGGGGCTAGCGGGAGCGGTGAGCAGTTCTTC | CASSQGLGASGSGEQFF | TRBV4-2 | . | TRBJ2-1 | TRBD2
TGTGCCAGCAGTTTAACGGGAACAGGGGTCGGTCAGCCCCAGCATTTT | CASSLTGTGVGQPQHF | TRBV27 | few | TRBJ1-5 | TRBD1
TGCAGCGTTGAGTTTAACAGGGCAGAGACCCAGTACTTC | CSVEFNRAETQYF | TRBV29-1 | . | TRBJ2-5 | .
TGTGCCAGCAGCTTACTATTAATTACAGGGGGCGATTCACCCCTCCACTTT | CASSLLLITGGDSPLHF | TRBV7-2 | few | TRBJ1-6 | TRBD1
TGTGCCAGCAGTGACTCTGGGCTGGGCGAGCAGTACTTC | CASSDSGLGEQYF | TRBV25-1 | few | TRBJ2-7 | .
TGTGCCAGCAGCTTAGTGGCCGGGAGAAGCAATCAGCCCCAGCATTTT | CASSLVAGRSNQPQHF | TRBV11-2 | few | TRBJ1-5 | .
TGTGCCAGCAGCTTGGAAGTAAAAGAGACCCAGTACTTC | CASSLEVKETQYF | TRBV5-5 | many | TRBJ2-5 | .
TGTGCCAGCAGCGTAGCCAGGGAAGAGGGAGACTATGGCTACACCTTC | CASSVAREEGDYGYTF | TRBV9 | many | TRBJ1-2 | .
TGTGCCAGCAGCTCGACAGGGGTCACAGATACGCAGTATTTT | CASSSTGVTDTQYF | TRBV5-5 | many | TRBJ2-3 | TRBD1
TGTGCCAGCAGTCACGAGAGCAATCAGCCCCAGCATTTT | CASSHESNQPQHF | TRBV12-3/TRBV12-4 | medium-sized | TRBJ1-5 | .
TGTGCCAGCAGTGTCGTATCGTTAAGGGGGCACGCCGGGGAGCTGTTTTTT | CASSVVSLRGHAGELFF | TRBV2 | many | TRBJ2-2 | TRBD1
TGCGCCAGCAGCCAAGACGGACAGGGCTTAACCTACGAGCAGTACTTC | CASSQDGQGLTYEQYF | TRBV4-3 | many | TRBJ2-7 | TRBD1
TGTGCCAGCAGCTTAGTAGGGACTAGCACAGATACGCAGTATTTT | CASSLVGTSTDTQYF | TRBV7-2 | many | TRBJ2-3 | .